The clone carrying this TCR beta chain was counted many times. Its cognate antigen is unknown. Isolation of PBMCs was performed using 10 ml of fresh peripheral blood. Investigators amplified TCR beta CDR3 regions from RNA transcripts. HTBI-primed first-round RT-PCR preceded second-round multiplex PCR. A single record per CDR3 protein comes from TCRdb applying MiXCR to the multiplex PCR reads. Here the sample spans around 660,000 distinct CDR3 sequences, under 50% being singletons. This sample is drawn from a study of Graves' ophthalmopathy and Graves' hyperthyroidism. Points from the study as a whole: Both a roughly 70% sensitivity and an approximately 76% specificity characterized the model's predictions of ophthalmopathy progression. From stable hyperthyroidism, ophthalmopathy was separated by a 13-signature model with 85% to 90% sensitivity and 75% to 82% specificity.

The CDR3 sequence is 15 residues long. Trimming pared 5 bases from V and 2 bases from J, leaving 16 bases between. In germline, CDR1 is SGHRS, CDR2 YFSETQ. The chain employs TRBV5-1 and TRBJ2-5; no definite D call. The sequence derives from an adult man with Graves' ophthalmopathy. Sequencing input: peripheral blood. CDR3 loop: CASRGDNVVQETQYF. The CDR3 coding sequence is TGCGCCAGCAGGGGCGACAACGTCGTGCAAGAGACCCAGTACTTC.